This T cell receptor beta chain appears in the sequencing data of a study of blood T cell repertoires in COVID-19. Study-wide context: In each case, the material was cDNA or gDNA derived from T cells, B-cell-depleted T cells, or PBMCs.

Authors' analysis steps: Estimates of nucleated cell counts were drawn from the amplification of reference gene primers. Method: immunoSEQ multiplex PCR; TCRdb's copy keeps in-frame clones and lacks some. From that table come the V and J calls and clone size; the DNA was used to work out D and trimming. The data show 200,000 to 250,000 clones, 82% seen once. Participant age was about 18 to 89 years, and participants resided in around 24 US areas. This CDR3 is built from 16 residues. Germline values: CDR1 MDHEN, CDR2 SYDVKM. V was clipped by 4 bases and J by 4 bases; unmatched bases: 5. Sequencing was performed on PBMCs or T cells enriched from blood (not recorded which). This rearrangement joins TRBV28 to TRBJ2-3; the match to TRBD2 covers 13 bases. This TCR derives from a man aged 35-49 years who had recovered from COVID-19. Here the CDR3 reads CASSSTSGGEPDTQYF. The DNA for the CDR3 is TGTGCCAGCAGTTCCACTAGCGGGGGGGAACCAGATACGCAGTATTTT.